Listed below are T cell receptor beta chains from one sample, sequenced in a study of T cells after yellow fever vaccination. Using its own MiXCR run on the 5' RACE reads, TCRdb lists one record per CDR3 protein. The data hold about 630,000 distinct CDR3 sequences, with about 12% observed a single time. Sequenced here: PBMCs, sampled on the day of the yellow fever booster vaccination. Every receptor here comes from a man aged 25-45 years who received the YFV17D yellow fever vaccine. The conserved cysteine and the conserved F or W are not part of the CDR3 here.

J,V,length,CDR3
TRBJ2-7,TRBV7-9,13,ASSHSGRKGYEQY
TRBJ2-5,TRBV10-3,10,AISGVGETQY
TRBJ2-7,TRBV20-1,11,SYMTSGSYEQY
TRBJ2-5,TRBV9,14,ASSVGAGGYGETQY
TRBJ1-1,TRBV30,12,AWSPQGLNTEAF
TRBJ2-5,TRBV20-1,11,SAGSWGQETQY
TRBJ2-1,TRBV7-2,14,ASSLGIAGVINEQF
TRBJ2-2,TRBV10-3,12,AIRDTGWAGELF
TRBJ2-1,TRBV10-3,13,AISEGARDYNEQF
TRBJ1-1,TRBV29-1,10,RADSSNTEAF
TRBJ2-2,TRBV27,13,ASTPLGKNTGELF
TRBJ2-2,TRBV28,15,ASSSSPGTSGFGELF
TRBJ2-2,TRBV12-3/TRBV12-4,17,ASSSGTSGRGSNTGELF
TRBJ2-5,TRBV25-1,13,ASNLIGAPRGTQY
TRBJ1-1,TRBV3-1,13,ASSLHDRVNTEAF
TRBJ1-5,TRBV12-3/TRBV12-4,12,ASSPLTSNQPQH
TRBJ2-1,TRBV20-1,11,SAWTTLYNEQF
TRBJ1-1,TRBV6-1,11,AVEGGADTEAF
TRBJ2-3,TRBV20-1,12,SAHPGLVADTQY
TRBJ2-7,TRBV5-4,11,ASSGQPAYEQY
TRBJ2-5,TRBV6-2/TRBV6-3,12,ASISDARRETQY
TRBJ2-2,TRBV2,10,ASSRETGELF
TRBJ2-1,TRBV4-3,13,ASSQADRRNNEQF
TRBJ2-7,TRBV6-1,11,ATELGGLDEQY
TRBJ2-7,TRBV23-1,15,ASSQSLRRDSHYEQY
TRBJ1-5,TRBV7-2,11,ASSRLEGQPQH
TRBJ2-3,TRBV7-2,13,ASRRPGQGINTQY
TRBJ2-4,TRBV29-1,14,SVPGGWDGSKNIQY
TRBJ2-1,TRBV9,15,ASSVGPSAGGYNEQF
TRBJ2-1,TRBV12-3/TRBV12-4,13,ASTLWERSYNEQF
TRBJ2-5,TRBV20-1,12,SASPSGRGETQY
TRBJ2-7,TRBV5-1,13,ASSLGATVSYEQY
TRBJ1-5,TRBV20-1,10,SAEGAGQPQH
TRBJ2-3,TRBV5-4,12,ASKKDSPVDTQY
TRBJ2-4,TRBV4-3,13,ASSQDPQGWDIQY
TRBJ2-1,TRBV10-3,13,ATIGREGTYNEQF
TRBJ1-1,TRBV12-3/TRBV12-4,11,ASSRQTSTSAF
TRBJ2-1,TRBV5-1,12,ASSSMTGGFDVF
TRBJ2-3,TRBV7-6,14,ASSLGLAGWADTQY
TRBJ2-1,TRBV30,10,AWGVLYNEQF
TRBJ1-1,TRBV29-1,13,SVGARPGGNTEAF
TRBJ1-6,TRBV27,14,ASSHFTGGANSPLH
TRBJ2-5,TRBV6-1,12,ASSEIGAGETQY
TRBJ2-3,TRBV18,11,ASSPPTPDTQY
TRBJ2-3,TRBV7-6,14,ASSPSAGQGGNTQY